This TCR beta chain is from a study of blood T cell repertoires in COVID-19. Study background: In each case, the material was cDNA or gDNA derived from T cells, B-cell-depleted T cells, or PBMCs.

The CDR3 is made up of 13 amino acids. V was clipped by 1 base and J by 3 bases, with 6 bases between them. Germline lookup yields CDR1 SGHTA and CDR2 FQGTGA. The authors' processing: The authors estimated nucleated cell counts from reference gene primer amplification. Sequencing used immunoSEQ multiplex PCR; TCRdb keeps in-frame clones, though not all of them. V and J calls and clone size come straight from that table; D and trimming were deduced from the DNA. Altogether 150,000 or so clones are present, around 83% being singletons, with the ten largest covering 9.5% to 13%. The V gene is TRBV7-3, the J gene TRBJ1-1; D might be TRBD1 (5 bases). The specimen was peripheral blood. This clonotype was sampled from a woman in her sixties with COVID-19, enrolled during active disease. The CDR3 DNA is TGTGCCAGCAGCTTAAGACAGCACACTGAAGCTTTCTTT. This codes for CASSLRQHTEAFF. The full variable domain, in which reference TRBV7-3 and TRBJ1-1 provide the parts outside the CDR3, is GAGVSQTPSNKVTEKGKYVELRCDPISGHTALYWYRQSLGQGPEFLIYFQGTGAADDSGLPNDRFFAVRPEGSVSTLKIQRTERGDSAVYLCASSLRQHTEAFFGQGTRLTVV.